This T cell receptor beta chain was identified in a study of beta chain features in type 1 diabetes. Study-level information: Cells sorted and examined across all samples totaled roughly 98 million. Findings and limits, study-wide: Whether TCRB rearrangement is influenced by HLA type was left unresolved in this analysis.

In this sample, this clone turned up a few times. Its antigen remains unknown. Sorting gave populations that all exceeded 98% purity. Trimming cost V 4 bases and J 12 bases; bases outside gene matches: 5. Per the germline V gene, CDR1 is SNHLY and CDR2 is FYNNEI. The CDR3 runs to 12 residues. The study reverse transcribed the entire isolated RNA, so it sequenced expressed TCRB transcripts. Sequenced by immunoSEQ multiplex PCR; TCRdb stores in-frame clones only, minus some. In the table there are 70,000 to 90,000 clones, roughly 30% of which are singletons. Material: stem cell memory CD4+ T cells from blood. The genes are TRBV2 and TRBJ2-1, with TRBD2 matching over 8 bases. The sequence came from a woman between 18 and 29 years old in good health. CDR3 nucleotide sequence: TGTGCCAGCAGTGCCACGGGGGGGACGCAGTTCTTC. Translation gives CASSATGGTQFF.